These 17 T cell receptor beta chains were all obtained from the same sample, sequenced in a study of blood T cell repertoires in COVID-19. Data came from immunoSEQ multiplex PCR; TCRdb stores just in-frame clones and leaves some out. The sample records 500,000 to 600,000 clones, 85% to 90% being singletons. The specimen sequenced was peripheral blood. The source is a woman between 50 and 59 years old with COVID-19, enrolled during active disease.

This clone turned up a few times. This CDR3 reads CASSLDPGVQETQYF. The DNA for the CDR3 is TGTGCCAGCAGCTTAGATCCTGGAGTCCAAGAGACCCAGTACTTC. J is TRBJ2-5 and V is TRBV11-2; no reliable D call. CDR1 and CDR2 (germline): SGHAT, FQNNGV. This CDR3 has 15 amino acids. Trimming removed 0 bases at V and 1 base at J, with 9 bases between.

This clone was seen more than once but under ten times. The rearrangement uses TRBV6-5 and TRBJ1-6; D gene uncertain. CDR1 and CDR2 (germline): MNHEY, SVGAGI. Trimming pared 6 bases from V and 9 bases from J, leaving 12 bases between. The CDR3 spans 13 residues. The CDR3 nucleotides read TGTGCCAGCAGCCCCTCGGCGGCTTCACCCCTCCACTTT. Its protein is CASSPSAASPLHF.

V gene TRBV5-1 combines with J gene TRBJ2-5; possible D gene TRBD1, 6 bases. The CDR3 length is 13 residues. CDR1 is SGHRS, CDR2 YFSETQ, per germline. Trimming removed 7 bases from V and 2 bases from J, with 12 bases in between. CDR3 nucleotide sequence: TGCGCCAGCCACAGGGCCCCACAAGAGACCCAGTACTTC. It yields the protein CASHRAPQETQYF.

The genes are TRBV15 and TRBJ2-1, with a possible D match to TRBD1 (6 bases). The V gene lost 0 bases and the J gene lost 4 bases, with 22 bases spanning the gap. This CDR3 contains 19 residues. The germline V gene has CDR1 LNHNV and CDR2 YYDKDF (reference sequence). The CDR3 nucleotides are TGTGCCACCAGCAGAGATAGGACTGGACAGATCCGGCGTTACAATGAGCAGTTCTTC. It translates to CATSRDRTGQIRRYNEQFF.

The rearrangement joins TRBV18 to TRBJ2-2, with D hard to call. V was trimmed by 2 bases and J by 2 bases, leaving 6 bases between them. Germline V gene data show CDR1 as KGHSH and CDR2 as LQKENI. This CDR3 contains 14 residues. DNA of the CDR3: TGTGCCAGCTCACCAGGAGCAAACACCGGGGAGCTGTTTTTT. Its protein is CASSPGANTGELFF.

The chain joins TRBV9 to TRBJ1-1; the D is unclear. Trimming left V 0 bases short and J 1 base short, with 7 bases between. CDR3 size: 14 residues. Germline V lookup: CDR1 SGDLS, CDR2 YYNGEE. This chain's CDR3 is CASSVAERNTEAFF. The CDR3 bases are TGTGCCAGCAGCGTAGCTGAGCGGAACACTGAAGCTTTCTTT.

The V and J genes are TRBV6-5 and TRBJ2-7, with 8 bases fitting TRBD1. This CDR3 region has 15 residues. With V trimmed by 0 bases and J by 6 bases, 7 bases remained unmatched. Per the germline V gene, CDR1 is MNHEY and CDR2 is SVGAGI. CDR3 region: CASSYSQNDRGEQYF. The CDR3 bases are TGTGCCAGCAGTTACTCCCAGAACGACAGGGGCGAGCAGTACTTC.

The chain carries TRBV5-1 and TRBJ2-5, with 8 bases that match TRBD2. The CDR3 covers 16 residues. Germline V gene data show CDR1 as SGHRS and CDR2 as YFSETQ. Trimming at V came to 3 bases and at J to 5 bases, leaving 12 bases not matched to a gene. CDR3 amino acids: CASSSGLAELSETQYF. The CDR3 nucleotides read TGCGCCAGCAGCTCCGGACTAGCAGAACTCAGTGAGACCCAGTACTTC. The full variable domain, completed using reference TRBV5-1 and TRBJ2-5, is KAGVTQTPRYLIKTRGQQVTLSCSPISGHRSVSWYQQTPGQGLQFLFEYFSETQRNKGNFPGRFSGRQFSNSRSEMNVSTLELGDSALYLCASSSGLAELSETQYFGPGTRLLVL.

J is TRBJ1-5 and V is TRBV19, with D uncertain. The CDR3 extends over 10 amino acids. The germline CDR1 and CDR2 sequences are LNHDA and SQIVND (reference sequence). With 9 bases removed from V and 5 bases from J, the gap between germline ends came to 5 bases. CDR3 amino acids: CASPDQPQHF. The CDR3 bases are TGTGCCAGCCCGGATCAGCCCCAGCATTTT.

This chain links TRBV5-1 with TRBJ2-6; maybe TRBD1 (5 bases). The V end lost 3 bases, the J end lost 0 bases, and 22 bases lay between the germline ends. CDR1 is SGHRS, CDR2 YFSETQ, per germline. This CDR3 has 20 residues. This CDR3 reads CASSSKDFTGSNSGANVLTF. The CDR3 DNA reads TGCGCCAGCAGCTCCAAAGACTTTACAGGCTCAAACTCTGGGGCCAACGTCCTGACTTTC.

V gene TRBV30 combines with J gene TRBJ1-2; D unclear. The CDR3 has 13 amino acids. The ends were cut back, 8 bases at V and 4 bases at J, with 17 bases in the middle. The germline V gene encodes CDR1 GTSNPN and CDR2 SVGIG (reference sequence). CDR3 residues: CAQWRPEGYGYTF. The CDR3 DNA reads TGTGCCCAGTGGAGGCCTGAGGGCTATGGCTACACCTTC. The entire variable domain, with the rest obtained from reference TRBV30 and TRBJ1-2, is as follows: SQTIHQWPATLVQPVGSPLSLECTVEGTSNPNLYWYRQAAGRGLQLLFYSVGIGQISSEVPQNLSASRPQDRQFILSSKKLLLSDSGFYLCAQWRPEGYGYTFGSGTRLTVV.

The chain employs TRBV9 and TRBJ2-3; 11 nucleotides match TRBD2. V shed 4 bases and J 6 bases; nucleotides not matched to a gene: 10. Germline CDR1 and CDR2: SGDLS and YYNGEE. This CDR3 has 16 residues. CDR3 amino acids: CASSFLSGGEPDTQYF. CDR3 bases: TGTGCCAGCAGCTTCCTTAGCGGGGGGGAGCCCGATACGCAGTATTTT.

The rearrangement links TRBV6-1 to TRBJ2-7, with 12 bases matching TRBD2. With 4 bases clipped from V and 2 bases from J, the junction kept 12 bases outside the gene matches. Germline values: CDR1 MNHNS, CDR2 SASEGT. The CDR3 extends over 18 amino acids. The CDR3 spells CASSATSGGRGSPYEQYF. In DNA, the CDR3 is TGTGCCAGCAGTGCGACTAGCGGGGGAAGGGGTTCCCCCTACGAGCAGTACTTC.

The chain has TRBV2 and TRBJ2-1; 8 bases are a match to TRBD1. CDR1 is SNHLY, CDR2 FYNNEI, per germline. CDR3 length: 13 amino acids. The junction had 8 bases not matched to a gene; V was cut back by 8 bases and J by 8 bases. The CDR3 sequence is CASVPGQVDEQFF. The CDR3 nucleotides are TGTGCCAGCGTCCCGGGACAGGTCGATGAGCAGTTCTTC.

This chain uses TRBV6-6 with TRBJ2-3; 7 nucleotides align to TRBD1. The germline V gene has CDR1 MNHNY and CDR2 SVGAGI (reference sequence). The CDR3 is made up of 15 amino acids. The V and J ends lost 5 bases and 1 base, in that order; junction bases with no gene match: 6. CDR3 coding DNA: TGTGCCAGCAGTCCACAGGGGACACGCACAGATACGCAGTATTTT. It yields the protein CASSPQGTRTDTQYF.

The V and J genes are TRBV7-9 and TRBJ1-3; TRBD1 might be the D (6 bases). This CDR3 has 17 amino acids. Germline lookup yields CDR1 SEHNR and CDR2 FQNEAQ (reference sequence). With 5 bases removed from V and 0 bases from J, the gap between germline ends came to 17 bases. As DNA, the CDR3 is TGTGCCAGCAGCCCCCGCCTAGGACAGTTCTCTGGAAACACCATATATTTT. Translating it yields CASSPRLGQFSGNTIYF.

The rearrangement uses TRBV4-2 and TRBJ2-2, with D maybe TRBD1 (7 bases). V lost 4 bases and J 4 bases, leaving 13 bases between the germline ends. CDR3 length: 15 amino acids. Looked up from germline, CDR1 is LGHNA and CDR2 is YNFKEQ. The CDR3 nucleotides are TGTGCCAGCAGCCGGCCAGGGGGGTTCACCGGGGAGCTGTTTTTT. Amino acid sequence: CASSRPGGFTGELFF.